Described below is a single T cell receptor beta chain sequence and its context. Antigen specificity is unknown. The sample is drawn from a study of T cell clones after liver transplantation. Study-wide context: Liver transplant recipients had immunosuppression withdrawal attempted within 2 years. As an antigen-independent comparator, third-party-reactive TCRbeta sequences came from pre-transplant mixed lymphocyte reactions. Apart from three HCV-positive recipients, transplants were for non-autoimmune, non-viral reasons. Study-wide findings and caveats: Rather than being deleted, graft donor-reactive T cells may have moved into the graft.

Clones were sequenced by immunoSEQ multiplex PCR, and TCRdb holds only the in-frame ones, with some missing. The sample lists about 68,000 clones; over 90% were seen once. CDR1 and CDR2 from the germline V gene are MNHEY and SMNVEV (reference sequence). There are 17 residues in the CDR3. The V segment lost 6 bases and the J segment 4 bases; nucleotides outside the gene matches: 9. The receptor comes from a human patient who received a liver transplant. Some T cells may arise from the graft donor. The sequencing here drew on CD4+ T cells from blood, taken less than 26 months after liver transplant. The chain has TRBV27 and TRBJ1-4; 12 bases map to TRBD1. The CDR3 region is CASRAGQGATFNEKLFF. The CDR3 DNA is TGTGCCAGCAGGGCGGGACAGGGGGCCACCTTTAATGAAAAACTGTTTTTT.